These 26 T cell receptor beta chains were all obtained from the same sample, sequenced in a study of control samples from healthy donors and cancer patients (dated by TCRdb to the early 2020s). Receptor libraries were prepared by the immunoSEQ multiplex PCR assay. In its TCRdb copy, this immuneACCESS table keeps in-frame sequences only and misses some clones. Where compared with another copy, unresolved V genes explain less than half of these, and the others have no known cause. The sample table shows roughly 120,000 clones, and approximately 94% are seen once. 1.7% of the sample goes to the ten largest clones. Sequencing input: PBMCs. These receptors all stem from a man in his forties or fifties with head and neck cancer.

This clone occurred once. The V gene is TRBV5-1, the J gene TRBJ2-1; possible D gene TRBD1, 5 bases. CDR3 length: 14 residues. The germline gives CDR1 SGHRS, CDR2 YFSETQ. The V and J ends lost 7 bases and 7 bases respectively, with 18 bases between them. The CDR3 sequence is CASSRAGSTNEQFF. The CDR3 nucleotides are TGCGCCAGCTCCAGGGCAGGGTCAACAAATGAGCAGTTCTTC.

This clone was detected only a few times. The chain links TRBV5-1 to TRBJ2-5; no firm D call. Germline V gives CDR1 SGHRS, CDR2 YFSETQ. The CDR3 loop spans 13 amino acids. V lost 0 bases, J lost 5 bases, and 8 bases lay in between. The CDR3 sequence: CASSLGTGETQYF. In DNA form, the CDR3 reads TGCGCCAGCAGCTTGGGGACCGGGGAGACCCAGTACTTC.

The CDR3 sequence: CASSQDLTGIAKNIQYF. CDR3 DNA: TGTGCCAGCAGCCAAGATTTGACAGGGATCGCCAAAAACATTCAGTACTTC. The V gene is TRBV4-2, the J gene TRBJ2-4, with 7 bases aligning to TRBD1. This CDR3 contains 17 residues. Germline lookup yields CDR1 LGHNA and CDR2 YNFKEQ. V trimming: 0 bases; J trimming: 1 base; junction bases outside the gene matches: 6.

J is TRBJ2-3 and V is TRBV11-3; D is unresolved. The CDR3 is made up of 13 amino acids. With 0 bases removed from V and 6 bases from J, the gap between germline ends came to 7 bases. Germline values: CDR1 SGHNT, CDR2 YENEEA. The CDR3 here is CASSLEIRDTQYF. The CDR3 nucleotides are TGTGCCAGCAGCTTAGAAATTCGCGATACGCAGTATTTT.

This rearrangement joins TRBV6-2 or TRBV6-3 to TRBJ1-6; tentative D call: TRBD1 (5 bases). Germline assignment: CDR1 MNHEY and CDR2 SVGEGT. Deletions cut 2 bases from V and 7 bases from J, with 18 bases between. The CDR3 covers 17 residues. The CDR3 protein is CASSYPLLRGRNSPLHF. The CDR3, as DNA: TGTGCCAGCAGTTACCCCCTTTTAAGGGGACGGAATTCACCCCTCCACTTT.

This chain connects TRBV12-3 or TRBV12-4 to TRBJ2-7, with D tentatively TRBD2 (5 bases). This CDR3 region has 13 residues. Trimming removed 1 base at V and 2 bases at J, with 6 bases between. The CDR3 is CASSLGETYEQYF. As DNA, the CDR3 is TGTGCCAGCAGTTTAGGGGAGACCTACGAGCAGTACTTC.

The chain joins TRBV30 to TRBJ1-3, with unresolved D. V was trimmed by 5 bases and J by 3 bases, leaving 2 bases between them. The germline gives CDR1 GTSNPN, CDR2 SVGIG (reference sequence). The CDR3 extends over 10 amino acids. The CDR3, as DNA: TGTGCCTGGGGTGGAAACACCATATATTTT. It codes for CAWGGNTIYF.

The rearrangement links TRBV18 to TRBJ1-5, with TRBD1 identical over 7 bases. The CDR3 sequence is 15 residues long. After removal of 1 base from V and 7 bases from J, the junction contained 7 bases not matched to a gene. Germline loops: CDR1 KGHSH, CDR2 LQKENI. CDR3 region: CASSPLVGGRQPQHF. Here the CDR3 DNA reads TGTGCCAGCTCACCACTTGTAGGGGGCAGACAGCCCCAGCATTTT.

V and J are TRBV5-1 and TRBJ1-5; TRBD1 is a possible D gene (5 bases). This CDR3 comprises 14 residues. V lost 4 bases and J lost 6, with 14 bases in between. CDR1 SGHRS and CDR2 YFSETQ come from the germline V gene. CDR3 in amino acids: CASSPGTSFQPQHF. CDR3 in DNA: TGCGCCAGCAGCCCCGGGACTAGCTTTCAGCCCCAGCATTTT.

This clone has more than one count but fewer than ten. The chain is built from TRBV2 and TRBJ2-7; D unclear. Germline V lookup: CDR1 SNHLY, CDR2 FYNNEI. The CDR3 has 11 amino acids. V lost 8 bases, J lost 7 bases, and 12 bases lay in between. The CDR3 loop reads CASGMGKEQYF. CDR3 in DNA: TGTGCCAGCGGTATGGGTAAAGAGCAGTACTTC.

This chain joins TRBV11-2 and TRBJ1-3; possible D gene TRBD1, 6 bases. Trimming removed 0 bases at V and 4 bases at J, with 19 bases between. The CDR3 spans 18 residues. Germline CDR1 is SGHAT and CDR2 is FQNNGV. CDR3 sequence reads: CASSLDSPARGTGNTIYF. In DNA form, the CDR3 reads TGTGCCAGCAGCTTAGATTCACCGGCTCGGGGGACAGGAAACACCATATATTTT.

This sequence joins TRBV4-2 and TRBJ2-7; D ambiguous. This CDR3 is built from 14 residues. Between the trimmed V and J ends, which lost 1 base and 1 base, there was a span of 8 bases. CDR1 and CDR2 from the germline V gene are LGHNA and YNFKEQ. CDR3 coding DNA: TGTGCCAGCAGCCAAGTAGTACTTTCCTACGAGCAGTACTTC. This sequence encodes CASSQVVLSYEQYF.

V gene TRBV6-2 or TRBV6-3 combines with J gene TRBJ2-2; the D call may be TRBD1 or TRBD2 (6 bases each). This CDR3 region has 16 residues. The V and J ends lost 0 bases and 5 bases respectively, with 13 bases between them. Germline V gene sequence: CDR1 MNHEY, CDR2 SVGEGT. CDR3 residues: CASSYSTGAGTGELFF. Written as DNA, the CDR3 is TGTGCCAGCAGTTACTCAACGGGGGCTGGAACCGGGGAGCTGTTTTTT.

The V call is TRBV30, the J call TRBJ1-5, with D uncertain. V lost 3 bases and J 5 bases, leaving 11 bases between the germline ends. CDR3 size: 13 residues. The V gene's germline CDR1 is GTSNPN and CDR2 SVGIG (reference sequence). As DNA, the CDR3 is TGTGCCTGGAGCGGCAGCGGGCATCAGCCCCAGCATTTT. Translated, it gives CAWSGSGHQPQHF.

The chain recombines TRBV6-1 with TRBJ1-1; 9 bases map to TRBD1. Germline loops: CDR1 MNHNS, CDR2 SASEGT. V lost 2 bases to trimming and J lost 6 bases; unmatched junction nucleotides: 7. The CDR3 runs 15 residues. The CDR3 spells CASSELADRGSEAFF. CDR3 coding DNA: TGTGCCAGCAGTGAATTAGCGGACAGGGGATCTGAAGCTTTCTTT.

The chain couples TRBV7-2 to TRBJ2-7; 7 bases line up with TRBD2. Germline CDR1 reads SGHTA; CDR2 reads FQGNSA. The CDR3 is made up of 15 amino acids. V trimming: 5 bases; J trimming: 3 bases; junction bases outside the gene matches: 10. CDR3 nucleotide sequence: TGTGCCAGCAGCCCGTCTCCTAGCGGCTACTACGAGCAGTACTTC. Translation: CASSPSPSGYYEQYF.

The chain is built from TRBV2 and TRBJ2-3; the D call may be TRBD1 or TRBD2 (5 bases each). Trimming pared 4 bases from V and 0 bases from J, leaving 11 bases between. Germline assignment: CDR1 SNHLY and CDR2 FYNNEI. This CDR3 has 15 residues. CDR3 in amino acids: CASSARGDSTDTQYF. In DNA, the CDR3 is TGTGCCAGCAGTGCCCGAGGGGATAGCACAGATACGCAGTATTTT.

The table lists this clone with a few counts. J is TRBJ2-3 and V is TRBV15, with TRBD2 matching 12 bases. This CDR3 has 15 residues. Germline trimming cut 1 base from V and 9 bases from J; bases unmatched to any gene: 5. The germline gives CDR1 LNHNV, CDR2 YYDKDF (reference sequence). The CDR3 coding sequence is TGTGCCACCAGCAGAGTGGGACTAGCGGGCCCAACGCAGTATTTT. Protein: CATSRVGLAGPTQYF.

The CDR3 loop is CASSWDTYEQYF. The CDR3 nucleotides read TGTGCCAGCAGTTGGGACACCTACGAGCAGTACTTC. The V and J genes are TRBV12-3 or TRBV12-4 and TRBJ2-7; D possibly corresponds to TRBD1 (6 bases). The V end was cut by 4 bases, the J end by 2 bases, with 6 bases between. The length of the CDR3 is 12 residues.

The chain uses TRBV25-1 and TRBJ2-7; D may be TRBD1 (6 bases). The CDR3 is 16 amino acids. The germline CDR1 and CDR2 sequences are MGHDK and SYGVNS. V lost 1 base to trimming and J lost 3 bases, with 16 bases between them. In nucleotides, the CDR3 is TGTGCCAGCAGTGAATGGGGCACAGGGCGAGGCTACGAGCAGTACTTC. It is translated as CASSEWGTGRGYEQYF.

This CDR3 reads CASSLASSGNHNEQFF. The CDR3 nucleotides read TGTGCCAGCAGCTTAGCAAGCAGCGGGAACCACAATGAGCAGTTCTTC. V is TRBV7-9 and J is TRBJ2-1; 7 bases line up with TRBD2. V shed 0 bases, J shed 5 bases, and the junction held 7 bases outside the gene matches. The germline gives CDR1 SEHNR, CDR2 FQNEAQ (reference sequence). This CDR3 has 16 residues.

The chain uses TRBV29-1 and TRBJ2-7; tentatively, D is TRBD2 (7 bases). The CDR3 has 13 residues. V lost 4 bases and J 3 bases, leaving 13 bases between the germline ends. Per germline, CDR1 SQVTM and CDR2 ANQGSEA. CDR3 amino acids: CSVVGGASYEQYF. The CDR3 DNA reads TGCAGCGTTGTGGGGGGGGCGAGCTACGAGCAGTACTTC.

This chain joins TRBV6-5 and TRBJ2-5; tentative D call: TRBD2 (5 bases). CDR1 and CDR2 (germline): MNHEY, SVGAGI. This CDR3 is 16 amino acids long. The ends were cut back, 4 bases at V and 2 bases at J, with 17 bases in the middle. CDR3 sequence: CASSFEGVGFQETQYF. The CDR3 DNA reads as TGTGCCAGCAGTTTTGAGGGCGTGGGGTTTCAAGAGACCCAGTACTTC.

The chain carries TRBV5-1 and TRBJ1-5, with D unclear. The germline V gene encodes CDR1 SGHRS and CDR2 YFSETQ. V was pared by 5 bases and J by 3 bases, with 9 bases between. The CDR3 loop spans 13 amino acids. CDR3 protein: CASRREVNQPQHF. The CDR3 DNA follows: TGCGCCAGCAGAAGGGAGGTCAATCAGCCCCAGCATTTT.

CDR3 DNA: TGTGCCAGCAGCCAAGTTCGTCTCCGAGACGAGCAGTACTTC. Translated, it gives CASSQVRLRDEQYF. The V gene is TRBV4-2, the J gene TRBJ2-7, with D unresolved. This CDR3 has 14 residues. Germline loops: CDR1 LGHNA, CDR2 YNFKEQ. Trimming removed 1 base at V and 5 bases at J, with 12 bases between.

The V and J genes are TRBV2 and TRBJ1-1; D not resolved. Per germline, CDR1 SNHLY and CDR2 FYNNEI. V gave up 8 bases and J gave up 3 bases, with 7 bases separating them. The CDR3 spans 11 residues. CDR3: CASVLYTEAFF. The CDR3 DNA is TGTGCCAGCGTGCTGTACACTGAAGCTTTCTTT.